The rows below give T cell receptor beta chains drawn from one sample of a study of T cells in localized non-small cell lung cancer. The data were produced by immunoSEQ multiplex PCR, yet TCRdb's version contains in-frame clones alone and is incomplete. This sample carries roughly 38,000 clones, about 90% of them seen once, and the ten largest clones take around 2.5%. This sample comprised peripheral blood, obtained before any cancer treatment. These receptors all come from a female donor of 60 years or more with stage I squamous cell lung carcinoma. CDR3s include the opening cysteine and the closing phenylalanine or tryptophan. Fields, in order: V gene, J gene, CDR3 protein.

V gene: TRBV2
J gene: TRBJ2-7
CDR3 protein: CASTLAQTYEQYF

V gene: TRBV5-5
J gene: TRBJ2-1
CDR3 protein: CASSRGAFDDEQFF

V gene: TRBV30
J gene: TRBJ2-5
CDR3 protein: CAWSAASAGGETQYF

V gene: TRBV28
J gene: TRBJ2-1
CDR3 protein: CASLPPGGNEQFF

V gene: TRBV7-2
J gene: TRBJ1-5
CDR3 protein: CASSSNGGEPQHF

V gene: TRBV7-9
J gene: TRBJ1-1
CDR3 protein: CASSPQGSQNTEAFF

V gene: TRBV6-5
J gene: TRBJ1-3
CDR3 protein: CASRERGAYGNTIYF

V gene: TRBV6-1
J gene: TRBJ2-5
CDR3 protein: CASSEAFLAGRRVGETQYF

V gene: TRBV30
J gene: TRBJ1-5
CDR3 protein: CAWSVRLGGPNLRGSNQPQHF

V gene: TRBV19
J gene: TRBJ1-5
CDR3 protein: CASSIPGNQPQHF

V gene: TRBV10-1
J gene: TRBJ1-1
CDR3 protein: CASSESGLNTEAFF

V gene: TRBV10-2
J gene: TRBJ1-5
CDR3 protein: CASSESGLNQPQHF

V gene: TRBV4-1
J gene: TRBJ1-5
CDR3 protein: CASSQAPPGNQPQHF

V gene: TRBV19
J gene: TRBJ1-1
CDR3 protein: CASSIQGGRAPEAFF

V gene: TRBV2
J gene: TRBJ2-4
CDR3 protein: CASREKGTGRKNIQYF

V gene: TRBV11-3
J gene: TRBJ2-1
CDR3 protein: CASSSGLAGYNEQFF

V gene: TRBV11-2
J gene: TRBJ2-7
CDR3 protein: CASTPTPSSYEQYF

V gene: TRBV6-1
J gene: TRBJ2-7
CDR3 protein: CASSEADRGLYEQYF

V gene: TRBV9
J gene: TRBJ1-3
CDR3 protein: CASSVGNSGNTIYF

V gene: TRBV2
J gene: TRBJ2-1
CDR3 protein: CASVVAGVGNEQFF

V gene: TRBV27
J gene: TRBJ2-1
CDR3 protein: CASSLTGSSYNEQFF

V gene: TRBV7-6
J gene: TRBJ2-5
CDR3 protein: CASSLFQETQYF

V gene: TRBV7-9
J gene: TRBJ1-4
CDR3 protein: CASSLKGAGLPNEKLFF

V gene: TRBV7-6
J gene: TRBJ1-1
CDR3 protein: CASRDRVGISATFF

V gene: TRBV10-3
J gene: TRBJ2-3
CDR3 protein: CAISDGTSGSTDTQYF

V gene: TRBV10-3
J gene: TRBJ2-1
CDR3 protein: CAISLSGSLNEQFF

V gene: TRBV5-3
J gene: TRBJ2-7
CDR3 protein: CARSLVSGGQGIVRGTYEQYF

V gene: TRBV5-1
J gene: TRBJ2-5
CDR3 protein: CASSSGVAGSKTQYF

V gene: TRBV19
J gene: TRBJ1-3
CDR3 protein: CASSIQISGNTIYF

V gene: TRBV18
J gene: TRBJ1-1
CDR3 protein: CASSPSPGDTEAFF

V gene: TRBV19
J gene: TRBJ1-2
CDR3 protein: CASSMTGLTNYGYTF

V gene: TRBV30
J gene: TRBJ1-2
CDR3 protein: CAWYPGLMLSNYGYTF

V gene: TRBV10-1
J gene: TRBJ2-7
CDR3 protein: CASSGVGIRTGIDEQYF

V gene: TRBV5-4
J gene: TRBJ2-3
CDR3 protein: CASSLASGGITDTQYF

V gene: TRBV7-6
J gene: TRBJ2-5
CDR3 protein: CASSWSDPDTKETQYF

V gene: TRBV7-9
J gene: TRBJ1-1
CDR3 protein: CASSLVQGEGTEAFF

V gene: TRBV2
J gene: TRBJ2-7
CDR3 protein: CASTEEGQGESEQYF

V gene: TRBV7-2
J gene: TRBJ2-1
CDR3 protein: CASSPLTSSDEQFF

V gene: TRBV9
J gene: TRBJ2-5
CDR3 protein: CASSVGGLAGTETQYF

V gene: TRBV27
J gene: TRBJ2-1
CDR3 protein: CASSWGGAGNNEQFF

V gene: TRBV5-6
J gene: TRBJ2-7
CDR3 protein: CASSATSGTLYEQYF

V gene: TRBV5-3
J gene: TRBJ2-7
CDR3 protein: CARSLVDRVGEQYF

V gene: TRBV7-5
J gene: TRBJ2-1
CDR3 protein: CVRSLFPGTPDNEQFF

V gene: TRBV30
J gene: TRBJ2-7
CDR3 protein: CAWSARYEQYF

V gene: TRBV25-1
J gene: TRBJ2-7
CDR3 protein: CASSPRGTTYEQYF

V gene: TRBV28
J gene: TRBJ1-5
CDR3 protein: CASSLGGPRNQSQHF